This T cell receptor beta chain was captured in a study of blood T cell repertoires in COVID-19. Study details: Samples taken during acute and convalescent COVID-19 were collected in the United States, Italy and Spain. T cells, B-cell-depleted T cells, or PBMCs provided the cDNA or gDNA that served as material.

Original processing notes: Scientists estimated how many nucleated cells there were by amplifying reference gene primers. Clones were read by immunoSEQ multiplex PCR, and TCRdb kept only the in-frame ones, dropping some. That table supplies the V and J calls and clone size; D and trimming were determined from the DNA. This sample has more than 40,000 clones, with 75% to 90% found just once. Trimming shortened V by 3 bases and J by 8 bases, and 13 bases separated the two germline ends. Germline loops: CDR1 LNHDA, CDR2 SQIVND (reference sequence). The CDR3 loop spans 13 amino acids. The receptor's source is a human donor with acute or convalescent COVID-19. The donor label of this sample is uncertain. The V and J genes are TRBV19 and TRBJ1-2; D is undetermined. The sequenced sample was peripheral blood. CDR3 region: CASSIRNTRGYTF. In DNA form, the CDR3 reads TGTGCCAGTAGTATCCGGAATACCAGGGGCTACACCTTC.